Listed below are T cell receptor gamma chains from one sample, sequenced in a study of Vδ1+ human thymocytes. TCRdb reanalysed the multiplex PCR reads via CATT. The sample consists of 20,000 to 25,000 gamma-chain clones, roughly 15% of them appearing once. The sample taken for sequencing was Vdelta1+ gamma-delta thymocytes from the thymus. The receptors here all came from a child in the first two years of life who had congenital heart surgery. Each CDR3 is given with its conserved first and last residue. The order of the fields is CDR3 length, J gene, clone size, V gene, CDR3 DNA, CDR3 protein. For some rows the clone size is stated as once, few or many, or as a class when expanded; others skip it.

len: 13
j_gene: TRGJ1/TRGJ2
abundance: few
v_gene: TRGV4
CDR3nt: TGTGCCACCTGGAATTGCCGACAGCCTAAGAAACTCTTT
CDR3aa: CATWNCRQPKKLF

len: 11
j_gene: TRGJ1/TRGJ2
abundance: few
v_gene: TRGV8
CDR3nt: TGTGCCACCTGGGTCAATTATAAGAAACTCTTT
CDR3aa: CATWVNYKKLF

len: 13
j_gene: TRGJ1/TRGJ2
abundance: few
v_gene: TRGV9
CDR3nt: TGTGCCTTGTGGGAGCTCCCTTATTATAAGAAACTCTTT
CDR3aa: CALWELPYYKKLF

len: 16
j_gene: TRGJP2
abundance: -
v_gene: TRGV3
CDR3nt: TGTGCCACCTGGGACAGGGGCCAGGGCAGTGATTGGATCAAGACGTTT
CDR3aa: CATWDRGQGSDWIKTF

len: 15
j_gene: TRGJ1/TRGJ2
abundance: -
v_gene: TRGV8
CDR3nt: TGTGCCACCTGGGATAGAGGGGGTCTTTATTATAAGAAACTCTTT
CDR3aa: CATWDRGGLYYKKLF

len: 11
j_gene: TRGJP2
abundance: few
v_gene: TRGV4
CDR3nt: TGTGCCACCTGGAATGGCCGGATCAAGACGTTT
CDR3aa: CATWNGRIKTF

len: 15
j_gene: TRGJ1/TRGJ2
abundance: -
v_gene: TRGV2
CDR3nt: TGTGCCACCTGGGACGGGCGACCCCCCTATTATAAGAAACTCTTT
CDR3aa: CATWDGRPPYYKKLF

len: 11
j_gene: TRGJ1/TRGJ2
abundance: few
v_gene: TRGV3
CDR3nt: TGTGCCACCTGGGGCAGGCTTGGGAAACTCTTT
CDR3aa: CATWGRLGKLF

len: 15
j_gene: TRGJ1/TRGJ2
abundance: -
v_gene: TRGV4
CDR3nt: TGTGCCACCTGGGATGGTCCGGGGGTTTATTATAAGAAACTCTTT
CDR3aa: CATWDGPGVYYKKLF

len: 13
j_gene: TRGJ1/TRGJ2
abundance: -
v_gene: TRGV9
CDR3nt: TGTGCCTTGTGGGAGGTGCGGCCTTATAAGAAACTCTTT
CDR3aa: CALWEVRPYKKLF

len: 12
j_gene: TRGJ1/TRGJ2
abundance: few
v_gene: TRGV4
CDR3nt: TGTGCCACCTGGGGGGGTTATTATAAGAAACTCTTT
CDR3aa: CATWGGYYKKLF

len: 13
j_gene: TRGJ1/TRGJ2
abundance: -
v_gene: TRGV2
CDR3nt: TGTGCCACCTGGGACGGGCAATATTATAAGAAACTCTTT
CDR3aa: CATWDGQYYKKLF

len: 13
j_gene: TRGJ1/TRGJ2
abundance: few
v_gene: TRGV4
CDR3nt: TGTGCCACCTGGAATGGGCACGGGTATAAGAAACTCTTT
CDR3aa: CATWNGHGYKKLF

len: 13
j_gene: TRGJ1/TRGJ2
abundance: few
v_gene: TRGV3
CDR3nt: TGTGCCACCTGGGACAGGATTCTCCCTAAGAAACTCTTT
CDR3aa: CATWDRILPKKLF

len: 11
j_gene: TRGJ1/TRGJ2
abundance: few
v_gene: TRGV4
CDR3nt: TGTGCCACCTGGGATAGGGGGGGGAAACTCTTT
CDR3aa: CATWDRGGKLF

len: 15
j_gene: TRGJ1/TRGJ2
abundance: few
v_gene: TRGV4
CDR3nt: TGTGCCACCTGGGATAGCGGGCAAAGTGGTTATAAGAAACTCTTT
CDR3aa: CATWDSGQSGYKKLF